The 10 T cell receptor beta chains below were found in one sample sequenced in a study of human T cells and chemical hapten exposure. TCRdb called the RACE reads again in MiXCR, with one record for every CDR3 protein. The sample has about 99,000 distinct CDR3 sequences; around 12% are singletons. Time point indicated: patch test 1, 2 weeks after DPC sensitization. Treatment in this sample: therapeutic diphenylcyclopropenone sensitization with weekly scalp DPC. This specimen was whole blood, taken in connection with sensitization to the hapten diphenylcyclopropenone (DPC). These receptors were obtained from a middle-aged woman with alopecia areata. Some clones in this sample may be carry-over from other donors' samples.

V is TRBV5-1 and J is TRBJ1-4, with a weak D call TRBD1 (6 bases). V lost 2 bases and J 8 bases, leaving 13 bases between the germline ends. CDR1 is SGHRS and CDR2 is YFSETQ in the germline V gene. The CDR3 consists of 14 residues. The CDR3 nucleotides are TGCGCCAGCAGCTTTTCTTCAGGGGAAGAAAAACTGTTTTTT. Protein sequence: CASSFSSGEEKLFF.

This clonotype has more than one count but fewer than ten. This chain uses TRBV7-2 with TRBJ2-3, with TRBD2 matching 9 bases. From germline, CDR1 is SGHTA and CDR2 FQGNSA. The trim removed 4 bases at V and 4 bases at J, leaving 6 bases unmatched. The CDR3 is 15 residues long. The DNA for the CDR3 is TGTGCCAGCAGCTCCGTTGTAGCGGGAGCAGATACGCAGTATTTT. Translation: CASSSVVAGADTQYF. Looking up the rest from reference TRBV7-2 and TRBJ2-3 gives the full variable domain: GAGVSQSPSNKVTEKGKDVELRCDPISGHTALYWYRQSLGQGLEFLIYFQGNSAPDKSGLPSDRFSAERTGGSVSTLTIQRTQQEDSAVYLCASSSVVAGADTQYFGPGTRLTVL.

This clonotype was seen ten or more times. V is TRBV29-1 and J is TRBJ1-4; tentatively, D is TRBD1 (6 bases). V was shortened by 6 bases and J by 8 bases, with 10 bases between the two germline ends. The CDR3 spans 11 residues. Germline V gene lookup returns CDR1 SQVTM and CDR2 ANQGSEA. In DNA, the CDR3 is TGCAGCGTAGGGACACCCGAAAAACTGTTTTTT. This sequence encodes CSVGTPEKLFF.

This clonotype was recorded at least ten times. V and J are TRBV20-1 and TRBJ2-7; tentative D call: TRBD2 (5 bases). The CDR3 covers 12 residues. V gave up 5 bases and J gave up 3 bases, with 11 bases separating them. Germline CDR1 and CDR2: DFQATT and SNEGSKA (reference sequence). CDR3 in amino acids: CSAAGPGYEQYF. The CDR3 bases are TGCAGTGCTGCGGGCCCCGGCTACGAGCAGTACTTC.

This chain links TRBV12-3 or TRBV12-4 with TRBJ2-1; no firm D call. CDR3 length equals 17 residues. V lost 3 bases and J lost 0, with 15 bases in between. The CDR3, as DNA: TGTGCCAGCAGTTTTCAGAGTCCTTCCAGCTCCTACAATGAGCAGTTCTTC. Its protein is CASSFQSPSSSYNEQFF.

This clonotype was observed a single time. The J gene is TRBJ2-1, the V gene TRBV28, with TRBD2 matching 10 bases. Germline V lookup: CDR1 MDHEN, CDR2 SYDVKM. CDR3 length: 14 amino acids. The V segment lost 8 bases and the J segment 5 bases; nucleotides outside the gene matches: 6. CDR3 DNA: TGTGCCAGCGGCCGACTAGCGGGTCACAATGAGCAGTTCTTC. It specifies CASGRLAGHNEQFF.

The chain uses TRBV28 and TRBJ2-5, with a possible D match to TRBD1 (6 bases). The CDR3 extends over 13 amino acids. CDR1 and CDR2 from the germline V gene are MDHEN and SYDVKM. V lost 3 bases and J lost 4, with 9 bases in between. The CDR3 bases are TGTGCCAGCAGTTTCGGACAGTTAGAGACCCAGTACTTC. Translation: CASSFGQLETQYF.

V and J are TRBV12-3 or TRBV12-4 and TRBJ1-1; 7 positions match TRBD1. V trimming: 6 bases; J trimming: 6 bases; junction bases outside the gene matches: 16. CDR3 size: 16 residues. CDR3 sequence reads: CASSSVRQGWGSEAFF. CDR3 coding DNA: TGTGCCAGCAGCTCTGTGAGACAGGGATGGGGATCTGAAGCTTTCTTT.

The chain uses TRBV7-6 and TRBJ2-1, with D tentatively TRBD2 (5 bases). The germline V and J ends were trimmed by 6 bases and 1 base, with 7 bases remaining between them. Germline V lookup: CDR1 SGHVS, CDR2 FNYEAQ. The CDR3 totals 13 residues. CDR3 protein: CASRGVSYNEQFF. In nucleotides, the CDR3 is TGTGCCAGCAGGGGAGTGTCCTACAATGAGCAGTTCTTC.

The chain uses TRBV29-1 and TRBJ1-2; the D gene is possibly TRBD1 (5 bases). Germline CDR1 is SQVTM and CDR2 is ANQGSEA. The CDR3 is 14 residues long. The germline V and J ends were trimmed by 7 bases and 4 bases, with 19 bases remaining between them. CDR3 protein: CSAQGQAGGYGYTF. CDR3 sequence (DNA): TGCAGCGCCCAAGGGCAGGCCGGGGGCTATGGCTACACCTTC.